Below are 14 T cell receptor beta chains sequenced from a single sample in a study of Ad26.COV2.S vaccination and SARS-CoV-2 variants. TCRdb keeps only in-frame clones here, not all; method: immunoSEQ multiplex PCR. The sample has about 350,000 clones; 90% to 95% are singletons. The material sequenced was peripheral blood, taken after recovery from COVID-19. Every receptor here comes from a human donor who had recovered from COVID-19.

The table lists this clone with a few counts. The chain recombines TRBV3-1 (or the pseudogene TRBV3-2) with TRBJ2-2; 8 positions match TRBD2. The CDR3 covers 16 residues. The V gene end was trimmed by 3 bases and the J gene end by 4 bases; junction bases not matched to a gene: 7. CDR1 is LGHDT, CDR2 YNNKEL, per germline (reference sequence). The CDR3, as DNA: TGTGCCAGCAGCCAGTACTCGGGGGGGGCCACCGGGGAGCTGTTTTTT. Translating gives CASSQYSGGATGELFF.

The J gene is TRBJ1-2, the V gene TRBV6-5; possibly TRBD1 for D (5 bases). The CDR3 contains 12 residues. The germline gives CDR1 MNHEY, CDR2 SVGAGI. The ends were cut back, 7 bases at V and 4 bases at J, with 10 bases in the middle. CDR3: CASTGTFYGYTF. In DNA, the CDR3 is TGTGCCAGCACCGGGACCTTCTATGGCTACACCTTC.

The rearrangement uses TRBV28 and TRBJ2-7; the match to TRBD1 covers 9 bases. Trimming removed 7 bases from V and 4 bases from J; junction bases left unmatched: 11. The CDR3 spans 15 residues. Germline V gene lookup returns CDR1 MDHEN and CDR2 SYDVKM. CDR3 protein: CASKTGQGVGYEQYF. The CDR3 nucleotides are TGTGCCAGCAAGACGGGACAGGGAGTGGGATACGAGCAGTACTTC.

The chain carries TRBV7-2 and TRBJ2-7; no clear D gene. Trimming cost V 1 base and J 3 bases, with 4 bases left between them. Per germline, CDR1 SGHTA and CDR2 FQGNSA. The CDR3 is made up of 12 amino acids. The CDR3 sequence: CASSLVFYEQYF. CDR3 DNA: TGTGCCAGCAGCTTAGTTTTCTACGAGCAGTACTTC.

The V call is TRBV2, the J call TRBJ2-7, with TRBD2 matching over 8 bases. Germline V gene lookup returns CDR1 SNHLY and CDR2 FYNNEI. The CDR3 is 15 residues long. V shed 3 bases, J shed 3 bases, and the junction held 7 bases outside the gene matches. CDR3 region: CASSEGGGINYEQYF. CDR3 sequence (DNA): TGTGCCAGCAGTGAGGGCGGGGGGATCAACTACGAGCAGTACTTC.

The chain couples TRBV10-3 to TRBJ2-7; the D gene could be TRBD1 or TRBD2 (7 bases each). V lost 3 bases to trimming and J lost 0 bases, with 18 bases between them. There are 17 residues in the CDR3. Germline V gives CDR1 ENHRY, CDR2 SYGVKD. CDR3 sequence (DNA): TGTGCCATCAGTGAAACTTCAGGGGGGGATTTCTCCTACGAGCAGTACTTC. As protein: CAISETSGGDFSYEQYF.

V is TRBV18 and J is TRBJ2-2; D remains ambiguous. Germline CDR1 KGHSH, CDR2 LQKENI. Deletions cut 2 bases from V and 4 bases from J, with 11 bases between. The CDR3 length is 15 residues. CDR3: CASSPGLRVTGELFF. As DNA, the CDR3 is TGTGCCAGCTCACCAGGCCTAAGGGTCACCGGGGAGCTGTTTTTT.

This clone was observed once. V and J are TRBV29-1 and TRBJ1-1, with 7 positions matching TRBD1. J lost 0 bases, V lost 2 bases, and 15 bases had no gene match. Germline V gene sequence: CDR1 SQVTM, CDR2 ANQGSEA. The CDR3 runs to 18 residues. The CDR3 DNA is TGCAGCGTTGAAAGAAGGACAGGAGGATTATATATGAACACTGAAGCTTTCTTT. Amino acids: CSVERRTGGLYMNTEAFF.

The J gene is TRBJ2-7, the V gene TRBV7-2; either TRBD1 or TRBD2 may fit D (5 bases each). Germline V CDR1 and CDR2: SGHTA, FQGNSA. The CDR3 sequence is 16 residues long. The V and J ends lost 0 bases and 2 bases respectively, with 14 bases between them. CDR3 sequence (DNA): TGTGCCAGCAGCTTAGCGGGGGATCCGTTCCCCTACGAGCAGTACTTC. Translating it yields CASSLAGDPFPYEQYF.

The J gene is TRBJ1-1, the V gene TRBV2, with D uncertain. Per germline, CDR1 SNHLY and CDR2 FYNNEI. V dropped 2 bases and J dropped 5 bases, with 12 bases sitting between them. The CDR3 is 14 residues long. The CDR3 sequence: CASSERRGGTEAFF. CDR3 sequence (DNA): TGTGCCAGCAGTGAACGTCGGGGAGGTACTGAAGCTTTCTTT.

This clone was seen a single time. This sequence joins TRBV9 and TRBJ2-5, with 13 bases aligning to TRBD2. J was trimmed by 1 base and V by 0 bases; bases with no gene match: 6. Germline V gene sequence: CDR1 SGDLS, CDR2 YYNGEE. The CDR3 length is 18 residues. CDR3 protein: CASSVATSGGEFQETQYF. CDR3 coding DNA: TGTGCCAGCAGCGTAGCTACTAGCGGGGGGGAATTCCAAGAGACCCAGTACTTC. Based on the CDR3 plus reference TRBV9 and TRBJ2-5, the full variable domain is DSGVTQTPKHLITATGQRVTLRCSPRSGDLSVYWYQQSLDQGLQFLIQYYNGEERAKGNILERFSAQQFPDLHSELNLSSLELGDSALYFCASSVATSGGEFQETQYFGPGTRLLVL.

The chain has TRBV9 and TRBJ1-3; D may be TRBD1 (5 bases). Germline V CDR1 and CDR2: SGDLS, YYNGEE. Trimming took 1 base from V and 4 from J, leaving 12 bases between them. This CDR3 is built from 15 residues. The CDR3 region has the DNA TGTGCCAGCAGCGTAAGAGGGGCTAACGGAAACACCATATATTTT. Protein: CASSVRGANGNTIYF.

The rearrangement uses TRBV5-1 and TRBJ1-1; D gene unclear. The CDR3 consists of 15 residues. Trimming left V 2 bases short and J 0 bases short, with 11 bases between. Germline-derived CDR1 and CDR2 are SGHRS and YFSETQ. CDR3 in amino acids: CASSFRVGVNTEAFF. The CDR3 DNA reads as TGCGCCAGCAGCTTTAGGGTGGGTGTGAACACTGAAGCTTTCTTT.

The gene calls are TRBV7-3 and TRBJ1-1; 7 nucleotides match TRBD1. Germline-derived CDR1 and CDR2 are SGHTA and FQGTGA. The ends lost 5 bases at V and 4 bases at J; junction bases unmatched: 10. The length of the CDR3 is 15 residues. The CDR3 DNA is TGTGCCAGCAGCCCTTCGACAGGGAAGGGCACTGAAGCTTTCTTT. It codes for CASSPSTGKGTEAFF. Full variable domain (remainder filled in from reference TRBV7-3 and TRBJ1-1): GAGVSQTPSNKVTEKGKYVELRCDPISGHTALYWYRQSLGQGPEFLIYFQGTGAADDSGLPNDRFFAVRPEGSVSTLKIQRTERGDSAVYLCASSPSTGKGTEAFFGQGTRLTVV.